This TCR beta chain was obtained from a study of blood T cells in healthy people across ages (dated by TCRdb to about 2015). Notes on the research overall: In model experiments, template switching captured about one uniquely barcoded TCR beta cDNA molecule for every two T cells. The study measured age-related changes in TCR beta repertoire diversity using deep sequencing normalized with unique cDNA molecular identifiers. The donors were divided into four age groups: young (average around 16 years), middle-aged (around 37), aged (about 60) and long-lived (about 80). To avoid experimental bias, donors of different ages were spread randomly across the sequencing lanes. For two donors (one aged 18 to 29 and one aged 80 or older), the study analyzed two additional independent replicas of 1 million unique cDNA reads from the same blood draw. What the authors observed across the whole study: A strong correlation was found between observed TCR beta diversity and the percentage of naive T cells measured by flow cytometry. Estimates of total diversity based on one million sequenced T cells were considered lower bounds and underestimates. As age increased, observed TCR beta diversity per million T cells dropped in a roughly linear way, and a significant reduction was already evident by age 40. Because profiling used bulk unsorted PBMCs, naive and antigen-experienced compartments could not be compared conclusively. Because donor CMV infection status was unknown, age-related changes in expanded clonotypes were potentially confounded. Compared with the aged group, more naive CD4+ T cells, fewer expanded clones and increased TCR diversity were shown by the long-lived group, suggesting age selection.

Details on this clonotype: Its antigen target is currently unknown. Base qualities are missing; no much larger clone stands one base away.

Library prep was done by 5' RACE. Sequencing was carried out with an Illumina HiSeq 2500. The second PCR ran for roughly 6 to 11 cycles and used a J-beta primer mix along with a sample-barcoded 5' primer. A unique molecular identifier was introduced onto each TCR beta cDNA molecule by a template-switch 5' adaptor carrying 12 random nucleotides. Each sample yielded at least 2.5 million CDR3-containing paired-end reads. First-strand cDNA was synthesized from all RNA with the Mint cDNA synthesis kit, primed by a TRBC-specific oligonucleotide. Following uracil-DNA glycosylase treatment, all cDNA underwent a first 18-cycle PCR with the universal primers M1SS and BC2_uni_R. The study's own analysis went as follows. For normalization, 1 million high-quality reads were randomly selected from each sample, with every read carrying a distinct molecular identifier. Instead of being binned into consensus sequences, reads that shared molecular identifiers were thrown out. CDR3 identification, clonotype clustering and error correction used MiTCR with a Q25 quality threshold and the strictest error-elimination algorithm. A nonparametric unseen species model with Euler transformation was used to estimate lower-bound total TCR beta diversity. TCRdb cleaned the public reads at Q25 with fastp, built clones with MiXCR and kept in-frame beta chains. Each entry is one CDR3 protein sequence, shown with its most common DNA and genes. TCRdb, not the authors, supplied the V and J calls. This sample lists hundreds of thousands of distinct CDR3 sequences; around 46% were detected once. The top ten clones comprise roughly 12% of the sample.

V is pruned by 3 bases and J by 2 bases, leaving 6 bases of the junction without a gene match. The CDR3 runs 15 amino acids, cysteine and phenylalanine included. Only the CDR3 DNA stays, 45 bases, in frame from base 1. Donors were around 37 systemically healthy Caucasian individuals from Russia aged 6 to 90 years. Around 10 milliliters of peripheral blood were drawn from each donor into EDTA-treated Vacutainer tubes. Ficoll-Paque density-gradient centrifugation was used to isolate PBMCs, with at least 6.5 million obtained per sample. Total RNA, at least 6 micrograms per sample, was extracted from PBMCs with Trizol reagent. For every donor, an aliquot of PBMCs went through flow cytometry to measure the percentages of naive CD45RAhigh/CD27high T cells.

Material: blood. The source is a man aged 25-45 years in good health. This chain is built from TRBV12-3 or TRBV12-4 and TRBJ2-5, with TRBD2 identical over 7 junction bases. The bases read TGTGCCAGCAGTTTGAATATCGGGGGGCAAGAGACCCAGTACTTC. This yields the protein CASSLNIGGQETQYF.